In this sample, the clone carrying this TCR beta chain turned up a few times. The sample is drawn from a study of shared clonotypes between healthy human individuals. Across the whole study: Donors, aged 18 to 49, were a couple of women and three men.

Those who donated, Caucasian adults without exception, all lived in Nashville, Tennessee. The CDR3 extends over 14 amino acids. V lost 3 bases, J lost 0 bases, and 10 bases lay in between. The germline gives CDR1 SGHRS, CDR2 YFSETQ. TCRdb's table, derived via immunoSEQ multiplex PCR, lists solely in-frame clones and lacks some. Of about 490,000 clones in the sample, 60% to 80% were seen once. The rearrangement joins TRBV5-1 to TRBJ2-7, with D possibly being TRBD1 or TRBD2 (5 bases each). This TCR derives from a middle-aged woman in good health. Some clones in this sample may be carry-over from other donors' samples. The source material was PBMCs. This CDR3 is CASSWGPSSYEQYF. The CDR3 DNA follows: TGCGCCAGCAGCTGGGGACCAAGCTCCTACGAGCAGTACTTC.